This T cell receptor beta chain was captured by sequencing in a study of T cells after yellow fever vaccination (dated by TCRdb to between 2017 and 2020). Background on the whole study: The SMART-Seq v4 Ultra Low Input RNA kit was used to prepare libraries from fractions with low cell numbers. Bulk TCR alpha and beta repertoires were sequenced longitudinally to track T-cell clones before and after primary and booster YFV17D yellow fever vaccination. The cohort comprised two healthy male donors, one aged 18 to 30 and one aged 30 to 40 years. Blood was collected at multiple timepoints before and after primary and secondary immunization, and bulk PBMC replicates and cell subsets were isolated. What the authors observed across the whole study: After the booster, most clones that had expanded after primary vaccination were detected again (around 97% of CD4 and over 75% of CD8), suggesting broad maintenance of memory. A small share of clonotypes was detected in both CD4 and CD8 compartments, with the overlap likely arising from convergent recombination. Computational filtering was required because FACS-sorted repertoires could contain abundant contaminating clonotypes from the bulk population. Because the study included only two donors, the extent to which the findings can be generalized is limited. Compared with the primary T-cell response, the secondary T-cell response was weaker but faster, peaking on day 5 rather than day 15.

For this clonotype: It lacks a known antigen. Base qualities are not provided; no much larger clone lies one nucleotide away.

The CDR3 measures 15 amino acids from cysteine to valine. Solely the CDR3 DNA is kept, with 45 bases framed from the first base. A distance of 14 bases separates the germline ends of V and J, which lose 4 bases and 1 base respectively. Taken from the germline V gene, the CDR1 and CDR2 loops are MNHEY and SVGEGT. In light of the paper, this sample's treatment or condition label describes: live attenuated yellow fever vaccine strain. Two biological replicates of bulk PBMCs were collected at each blood-draw timepoint. PBMCs were isolated from peripheral blood using a standard Ficoll-Paque protocol. TriZol was used to extract RNA from bulk PBMCs, CD4 and CD8 fractions, and dextramer-positive and dextramer-negative fractions. TCRdb shows the sequencer as Illumina NovaSeq 6000. TCR cDNA was made using 5'RACE template switching, a step that added a universal primer site and unique molecular identifiers. Priming for cDNA synthesis came from both the TCR alpha and TCR beta constant segments. Two PCR steps were used to amplify libraries, with sample barcodes and sequencing adapters being added in the second step. Libraries were sequenced on Illumina HiSeq 2500 (2x100 bp) or NovaSeq (2x150 bp). Regarding the original processing steps: Demultiplexing of reads and collapsing into UMI consensus sequences were performed with MIGEC, and V(D)J alignment was carried out with MiXCR. Vaccine-responding clonotypes were identified with edgeR using replicate PBMC samples, with FDR below 0.01 and a log2 fold change above 5 up to day 15 being required. Each bulk clonotype was labeled CD4 or CD8 based on which sequenced repertoire, CD4 or CD8, contained the clonotype at higher abundance. Using fastp trimming at Q25 and MiXCR clonotype assembly, TCRdb reanalyzed the public sequencing data and kept in-frame beta chains. Every CDR3 protein is listed once, alongside the most common genes and DNA of its rows. TCRdb's processing, not the authors', yielded these V and J calls. The sample yields over 250,000 distinct CDR3 sequences; about 4% were counted once. The ten largest clones capture approximately 25% of the sample.

The chain was built from TRBV6-2 or TRBV6-3 and TRBJ2-7; TRBD2 could be the D gene, as 5 bases match. Sequences were derived from PBMCs, sampled 5 days after the yellow fever booster vaccination. The clonotype was recovered from a man aged 18 to 29 who received the YFV17D yellow fever vaccine. The DNA reads TGTGCCAGCAGTTCCCCCGCTGGCGGGTCCTACGAGCAGTACGTC. Translated, this gives CASSSPAGGSYEQYV.